One sample yielded the 13 T cell receptor beta chains listed below, sequenced in a study of T-cell memory formation after mild COVID-19. MiXCR was run by TCRdb on the 5' RACE reads, yielding one entry per CDR3 protein. This repertoire shows roughly 170,000 distinct CDR3 sequences, less than 20% found once; its top ten account for 3.9%. Sample: PBMCs or a T cell subset sorted from them (not recorded which). The receptor set was obtained from a man between 18 and 35 years old who had mild COVID-19 (a few samples of this study predate the infection). Cell type and time point are not known.

The chain uses TRBV28 and TRBJ1-1; possible D gene TRBD1, 5 bases. The CDR3 length is 13 residues. Germline V gene data show CDR1 as MDHEN and CDR2 as SYDVKM. V was trimmed by 8 bases and J by 11 bases, leaving 21 bases between them. The CDR3 DNA follows: TGTGCCAGCCGATCGACGGGGGACGTGCGGGCTTTCTTT. It yields the protein CASRSTGDVRAFF.

This clonotype appeared a few times. The J gene is TRBJ2-7, the V gene TRBV20-1, with D perhaps matching TRBD1 (5 bases). The CDR3 is 12 amino acids. The germline V gene encodes CDR1 DFQATT and CDR2 SNEGSKA (reference sequence). V lost 2 bases to trimming and J lost 6 bases, with 11 bases between them. CDR3 region: CSARPQGREQYV. Written as DNA, the CDR3 is TGCAGTGCTAGACCTCAGGGCCGCGAGCAGTACGTC.

The gene calls are TRBV6-5 and TRBJ1-6; D is unresolved. The germline V gene has CDR1 MNHEY and CDR2 SVGAGI. This CDR3 is 16 amino acids long. The V gene lost 7 bases and the J gene lost 10 bases, with 23 bases spanning the gap. This CDR3 reads CASTPSHGPLGSPLHF. For the CDR3, the DNA is TGTGCCAGCACCCCTTCCCACGGGCCCCTCGGGTCACCCCTCCACTTT.

This clonotype occurred many times. The chain carries TRBV5-1 and TRBJ2-5; 9 bases are a match to TRBD1. Germline V CDR1 and CDR2: SGHRS, YFSETQ. CDR3 length equals 13 residues. The ends lost 3 bases at V and 4 bases at J; junction bases unmatched: 1. The CDR3 reads CASSWGQGETQYF. Here the CDR3 DNA reads TGCGCCAGCAGCTGGGGACAGGGAGAGACCCAGTACTTC.

This clonotype has a handful of counts. The J gene is TRBJ2-4, the V gene TRBV27, with TRBD1 as a possible D gene (6 bases). The CDR3 runs 14 residues. Trimming removed 5 bases at V and 1 base at J, with 9 bases between. Germline CDR1 reads MNHEY; CDR2 reads SMNVEV (reference sequence). The CDR3 region has the DNA TGTGCCAGCAGTCCCCAGGGGGCCAAAAACATTCAGTACTTC. Its translation is CASSPQGAKNIQYF.

This clonotype appeared a few times. V usage is TRBV19 and J usage is TRBJ1-2, with 8 bases lining up with TRBD1. Germline V gives CDR1 LNHDA, CDR2 SQIVND (reference sequence). The CDR3 extends over 12 amino acids. V lost 7 bases and J lost 6; bases outside the gene matches: 4. Written as DNA, the CDR3 is TGTGCCAGTACCATGGGACAGGATGGCTACACCTTC. Translation gives CASTMGQDGYTF.

The CDR3 protein is CASSPTQGTYNEQFF. CDR3 sequence (DNA): TGTGCCAGCAGTCCCACGCAGGGGACATACAATGAGCAGTTCTTC. This chain joins TRBV12-3 or TRBV12-4 and TRBJ2-1; tentative D call: TRBD1 (6 bases). Deletions cut 5 bases from V and 4 bases from J, with 15 bases between. The CDR3 is 15 residues long.

This chain joins TRBV2 and TRBJ1-1, with D tentatively TRBD1 (5 bases). This CDR3 has 14 residues. In germline, CDR1 is SNHLY, CDR2 FYNNEI. Trimming took off 9 bases at V and 4 bases at J, with 18 bases between the two ends. CDR3 residues: CASSVGGPSTEAFF. The CDR3, as DNA: TGTGCCAGTAGCGTGGGGGGTCCCAGCACTGAAGCTTTCTTT.

This clonotype was seen a handful of times. The chain combines TRBV5-1 with TRBJ1-2, with 9 bases identical to TRBD1. In germline, CDR1 is SGHRS, CDR2 YFSETQ. The CDR3 has 14 amino acids. V shed 4 bases, J shed 4 bases, and the junction held 5 bases outside the gene matches. Written as DNA, the CDR3 is TGCGCCAGCAGCGAGGGACAGGGCGGCTATGGCTACACCTTC. Its translation: CASSEGQGGYGYTF.

The chain recombines TRBV4-3 with TRBJ1-2; no clear D. The CDR3 covers 15 residues. Germline loops: CDR1 LGHNA, CDR2 YSLEER. Trimming took 0 bases from V and 4 from J, leaving 12 bases between them. Here the CDR3 DNA reads TGCGCCAGCAGCCAAGAAAATACAGCACCCTATGGCTACACCTTC. Translation gives CASSQENTAPYGYTF.

The sample holds a few counts of this clonotype. V gene TRBV7-2 combines with J gene TRBJ2-1; TRBD1 matches at 10 bases. The CDR3 sequence is 17 residues long. Germline V lookup: CDR1 SGHTA, CDR2 FQGNSA. V shed 4 bases and J 0 bases; nucleotides not matched to a gene: 6. CDR3 bases: TGTGCCAGCAGCTCCCTGGGACAGGGGAGCTCCTACAATGAGCAGTTCTTC. Translating gives CASSSLGQGSSYNEQFF.

The chain employs TRBV29-1 and TRBJ1-1; 7 bases agree with TRBD1. The junction had 8 bases not matched to a gene; V was cut back by 6 bases and J by 4 bases. This CDR3 has 13 amino acids. From germline, CDR1 is SQVTM and CDR2 ANQGSEA. CDR3: CSVDTGEGTEAFF. CDR3 DNA sequence: TGCAGCGTAGACACAGGGGAGGGCACTGAAGCTTTCTTT.

The rearrangement links TRBV6-6 to TRBJ2-1, with 10 bases aligning to TRBD2. There are 15 residues in the CDR3. CDR1 and CDR2 (germline): MNHNY, SVGAGI (reference sequence). Trimming cost V 6 bases and J 7 bases; bases outside gene matches: 9. In nucleotides, the CDR3 is TGTGCCAGCAGGTTCCGGCTAGCGGGGGCAAATGAGCAGTTCTTC. Translating it yields CASRFRLAGANEQFF.